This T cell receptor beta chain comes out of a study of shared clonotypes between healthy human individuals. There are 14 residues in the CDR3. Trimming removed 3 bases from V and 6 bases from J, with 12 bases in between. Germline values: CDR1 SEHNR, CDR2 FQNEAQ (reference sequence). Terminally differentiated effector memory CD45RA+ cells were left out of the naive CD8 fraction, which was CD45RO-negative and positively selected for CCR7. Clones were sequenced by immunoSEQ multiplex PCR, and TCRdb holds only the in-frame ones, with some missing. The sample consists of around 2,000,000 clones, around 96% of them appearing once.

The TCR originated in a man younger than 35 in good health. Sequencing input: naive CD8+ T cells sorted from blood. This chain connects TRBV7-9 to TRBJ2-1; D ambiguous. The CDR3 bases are TGTGCCAGCAGCTTCCCTATGAGCGTCAATGAGCAGTTCTTC. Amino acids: CASSFPMSVNEQFF.